This T cell receptor beta chain was recorded in a study of chemoradiotherapy in HPV16-positive cancers. Looking at the study overall: Candidate HPV-specific clones and shared TCR motifs came from two HPV16-positive patients.

Assay used: immunoSEQ multiplex PCR; TCRdb lists only in-frame clones, some missing. The sample has about 68,000 clones, roughly 90% seen once; the top ten hold 3.5% to 4.5%. Over chemoradiotherapy, repertoires were sampled more than once. On this clone: Its antigen is still unknown.

Findings of the study overall: Functional assays defining HPV-specific T cells used only two HPV16-positive patients. During treatment, candidate HPV-specific clones and E7-related motifs expanded in tumor.

The material was blood, obtained from a patient who underwent chemoradiotherapy. The sequence came from a human donor with HPV-associated anogenital cancer.

This chain's CDR3 is CASSQTSPGGGNQPQHF. The CDR3 DNA reads TGTGCCAGCAGTCAAACAAGCCCCGGGGGTGGCAATCAGCCCCAGCATTTT. This chain connects TRBV27 to TRBJ1-5; TRBD1 is a possible D gene (5 bases). Trimming removed 5 bases from V and 2 bases from J, with 19 bases in between. Germline assignment: CDR1 MNHEY and CDR2 SMNVEV (reference sequence). This CDR3 region has 17 residues.